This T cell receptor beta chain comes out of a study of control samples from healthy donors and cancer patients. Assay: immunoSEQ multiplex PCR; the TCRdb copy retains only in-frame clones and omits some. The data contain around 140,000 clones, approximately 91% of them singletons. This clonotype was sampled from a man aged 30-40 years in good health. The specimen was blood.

DNA for the CDR3: TGTGCCAGCAGCCCTCCAGGGGGGTACTACGAGCAGTACTTC. This encodes CASSPPGGYYEQYF. V is TRBV14 and J is TRBJ2-7; D may be TRBD1 (7 bases). CDR1 and CDR2 (germline): SGHDN, FVKESK. The CDR3 is 14 residues long. The V end lost 4 bases, the J end lost 3 bases, and 13 bases lay between the germline ends.